The clone carrying this TCR beta chain was seen a few times. Those enrolled in Seattle joined during active infection and were followed longitudinally afterward. These data come from a study of blood T cell repertoires in COVID-19. In the study overall: Specimens from acute and convalescent COVID-19 originated in the United States, Italy and Spain. From T cells, B-cell-depleted T cells, or PBMCs came the material, which was cDNA or gDNA.

In the original analysis: The authors estimated nucleated cell counts from reference gene primer amplification. The assay was immunoSEQ multiplex PCR, and TCRdb's table has in-frame clones only and misses some. That table gives V, J and clone size, and the DNA gave D and trimming. Of over 70,000 clones in the sample, more than 70% were seen once. Sequenced input: peripheral blood. The source of this sequence is a man between 65 and 85 years old with COVID-19, enrolled during active disease.

The CDR3 reads CASRPSGRPLWFF. As DNA, the CDR3 is TGTGCCAGCAGACCTAGCGGGAGGCCCCTTTGGTTCTTC. V is TRBV27 and J is TRBJ2-1, with TRBD2 identical over 11 bases. This CDR3 region has 13 residues. Germline assignment: CDR1 MNHEY and CDR2 SMNVEV (reference sequence). The J segment lost 15 bases and the V segment lost 6 bases, leaving 10 bases of the junction unmatched.